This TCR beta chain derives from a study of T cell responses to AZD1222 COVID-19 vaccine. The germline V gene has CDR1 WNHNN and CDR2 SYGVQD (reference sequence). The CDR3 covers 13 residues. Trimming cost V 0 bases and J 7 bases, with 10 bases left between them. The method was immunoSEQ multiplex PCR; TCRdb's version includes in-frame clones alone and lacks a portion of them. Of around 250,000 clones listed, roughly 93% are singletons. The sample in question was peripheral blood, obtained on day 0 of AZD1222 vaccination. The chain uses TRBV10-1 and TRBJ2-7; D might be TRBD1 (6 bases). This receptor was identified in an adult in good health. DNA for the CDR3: TGCGCCAGCAGTGAGTCTCGAGGGGGTGAGCAGTACTTC. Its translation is CASSESRGGEQYF.